This is a list of T cell receptor beta chains from one sample in a study of shared clonotypes between healthy human individuals. Some clones are missing from TCRdb's copy, which holds only in-frame ones; the method was immunoSEQ multiplex PCR. The sample consists of roughly 2,500,000 clones, approximately 93% of them appearing once. The sample taken for sequencing was naive CD4+ T cells from PBMCs. These receptors were taken from a man in his late teens or twenties in good health. Some clones in this sample may be carry-over from other donors' samples. CDR3s leave out the opening cysteine and the closing phenylalanine or tryptophan.

CDR3: ASRRVTGELF; V: TRBV6-1
CDR3: ASSRGQYQETQY; V: TRBV5-1
CDR3: ASSAPRDTNTGELF; V: TRBV9
CDR3: ASRAFPAEGYT; V: TRBV19
CDR3: ASSQDSGFSSYNEQF; V: TRBV4-2
CDR3: ASSFLSGTFYEQY; V: TRBV5-1
CDR3: ASSFVDRYEQY; V: TRBV27
CDR3: ASSLGQGSPYEQY; V: TRBV7-8
CDR3: AWSEQGGGYT; V: TRBV30
CDR3: ASSFSGLRV; V: TRBV19
CDR3: ASSVTGSKNIQY; V: TRBV9